Given below is one T cell receptor beta chain in context. This entry belongs to a study of blood T cell repertoires in COVID-19. Study-wide context: Whether acute or convalescent, the COVID-19 samples came from the United States, Italy and Spain. Sources were T cells, B-cell-depleted T cells, or PBMCs; the material itself was cDNA or gDNA.

The CDR3 totals 14 residues. CDR1 and CDR2 from the germline V gene are LNHDA and SQIVND (reference sequence). V gave up 5 bases and J gave up 0 bases; unmatched junction bases: 4. Under the authors' procedure: Reference gene primers were amplified, and this amplification served to estimate nucleated cell counts. Sequencing used immunoSEQ multiplex PCR; TCRdb keeps in-frame clones, though not all of them. The DNA gave D and trimming, while V, J and clone size come from that table. The sample contains over 100,000 clones, around 81% of which appear only once. Sequencing was carried out using peripheral blood. The clonotype was recovered from a human donor in a cohort sampled during active or convalescent COVID-19. The rearrangement links TRBV19 to TRBJ2-7; TRBD1 matches at 7 bases. As DNA, the CDR3 is TGTGCCAGTAGTTCGACAGGGAGCTCCTACGAGCAGTACTTC. Residues: CASSSTGSSYEQYF.